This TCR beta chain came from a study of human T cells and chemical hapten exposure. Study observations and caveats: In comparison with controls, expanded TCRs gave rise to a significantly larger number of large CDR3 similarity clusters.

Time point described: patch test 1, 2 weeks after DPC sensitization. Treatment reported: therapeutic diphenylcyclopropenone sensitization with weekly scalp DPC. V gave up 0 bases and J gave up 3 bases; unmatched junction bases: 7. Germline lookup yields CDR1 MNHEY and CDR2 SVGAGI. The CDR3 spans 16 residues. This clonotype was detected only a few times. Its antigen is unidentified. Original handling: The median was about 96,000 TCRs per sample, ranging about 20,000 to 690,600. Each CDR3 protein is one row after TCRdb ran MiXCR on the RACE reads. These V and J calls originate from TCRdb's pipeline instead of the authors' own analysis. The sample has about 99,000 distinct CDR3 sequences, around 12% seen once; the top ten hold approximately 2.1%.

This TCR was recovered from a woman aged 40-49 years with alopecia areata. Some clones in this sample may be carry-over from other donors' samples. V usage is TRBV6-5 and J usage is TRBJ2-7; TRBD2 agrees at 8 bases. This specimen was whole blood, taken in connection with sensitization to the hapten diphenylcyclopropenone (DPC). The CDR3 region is CASSYSIPSGLYEQYF. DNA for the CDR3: TGTGCCAGCAGTTACTCTATCCCTAGCGGGCTCTACGAGCAGTACTTC.